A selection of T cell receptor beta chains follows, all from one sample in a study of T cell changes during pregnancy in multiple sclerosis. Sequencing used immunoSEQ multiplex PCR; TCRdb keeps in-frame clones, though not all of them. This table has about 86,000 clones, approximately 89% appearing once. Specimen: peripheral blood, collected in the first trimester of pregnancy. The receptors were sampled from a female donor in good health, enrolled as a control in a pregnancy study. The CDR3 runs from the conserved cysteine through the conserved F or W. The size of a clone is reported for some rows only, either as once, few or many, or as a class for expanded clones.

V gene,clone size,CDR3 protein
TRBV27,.,CASSFSGAGYTF
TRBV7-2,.,CASSFEGPNQPQHF
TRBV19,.,CASSEDSPFTDTQYF
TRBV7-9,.,CASTSPTWEDTDTQYF
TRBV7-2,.,CASSVDSGLSNEQFF
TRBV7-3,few,CASSADRGFSNEQFF
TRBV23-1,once,CASSQKTVVKETQYF
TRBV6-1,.,CASSEMGGGYEQYF
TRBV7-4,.,CASSTYRMTNEKLFF
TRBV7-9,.,CASGKTGTSSYEQYF
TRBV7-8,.,CASSFVSTEAFF
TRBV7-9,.,CASSPRGTSKTEQYF
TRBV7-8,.,CASTYRVGTYEQYF
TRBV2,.,CARAGTDTMNTEAFF
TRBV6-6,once,CASSPASYGYTF
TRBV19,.,CASSIDRATQPQHF
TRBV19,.,CASSMSGVGAFF
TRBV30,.,CAYKTGRLMNTEAFF
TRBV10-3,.,CAISAGQRFFNEKLFF
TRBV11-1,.,CASSPRGSGGFYEQYF
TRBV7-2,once,CASSLAGSGGPPYEQYF
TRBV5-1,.,CASSPDGGNQPQHF
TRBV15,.,CATSRGQGRFGKLFF
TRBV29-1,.,CSVDGDREDEQYF
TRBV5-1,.,CASSLSRFQETQYF
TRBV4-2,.,CASSQAPGQLYGYTF
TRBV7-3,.,CASSLTNNEQFF
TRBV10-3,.,CAISPRTGQNEQFF
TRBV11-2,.,CASSSRGQGRDQPQHF
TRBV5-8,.,CASSSGGSEQYF
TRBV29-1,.,CSVEYPARPVGYTF
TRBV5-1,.,CASSLGHTGNEKLFF
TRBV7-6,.,CASSLLANTQYF
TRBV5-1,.,CASSPLGTAYNSPLHF
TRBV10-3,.,CAISTAAVPYEQYF
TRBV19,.,CASSTGGEGQPQHF
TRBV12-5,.,CASGGRDGGYTF
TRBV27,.,CASRTNRLSGANVLTF
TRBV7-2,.,CASSLGLVFSEQYF
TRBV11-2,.,CASSLHSNYGYTF
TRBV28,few,CASSLGPRQGYYEQYF